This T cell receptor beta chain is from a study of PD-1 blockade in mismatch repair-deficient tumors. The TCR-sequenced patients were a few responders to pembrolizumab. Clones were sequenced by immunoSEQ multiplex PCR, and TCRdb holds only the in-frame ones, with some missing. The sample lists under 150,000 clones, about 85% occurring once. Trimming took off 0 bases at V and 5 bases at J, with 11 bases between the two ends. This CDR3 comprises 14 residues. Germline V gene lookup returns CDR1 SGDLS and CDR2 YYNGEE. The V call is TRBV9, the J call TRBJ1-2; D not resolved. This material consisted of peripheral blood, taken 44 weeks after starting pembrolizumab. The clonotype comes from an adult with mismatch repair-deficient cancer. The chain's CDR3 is CASSVEEGGYGYTF. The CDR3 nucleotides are TGTGCCAGCAGCGTAGAGGAGGGTGGGTATGGCTACACCTTC.